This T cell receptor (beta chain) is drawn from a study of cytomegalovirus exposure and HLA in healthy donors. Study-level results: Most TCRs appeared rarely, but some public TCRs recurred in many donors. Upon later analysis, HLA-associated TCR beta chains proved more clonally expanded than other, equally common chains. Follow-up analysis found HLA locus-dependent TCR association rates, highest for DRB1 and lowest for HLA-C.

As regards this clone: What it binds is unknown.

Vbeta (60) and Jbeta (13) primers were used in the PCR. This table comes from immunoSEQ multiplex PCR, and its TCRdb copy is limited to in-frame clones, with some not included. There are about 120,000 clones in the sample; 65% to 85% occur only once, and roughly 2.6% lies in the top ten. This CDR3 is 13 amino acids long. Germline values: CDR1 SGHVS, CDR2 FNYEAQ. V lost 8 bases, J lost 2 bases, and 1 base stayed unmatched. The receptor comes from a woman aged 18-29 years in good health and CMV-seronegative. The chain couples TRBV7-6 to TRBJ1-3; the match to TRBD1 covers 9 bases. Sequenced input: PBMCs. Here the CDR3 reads CASGQGPGNTIYF. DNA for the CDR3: TGTGCCAGCGGACAGGGGCCTGGAAACACCATATATTTT.